The next 26 T cell receptor beta chains were all read from a single sample in a study of glioma-infiltrating T cells (dated by TCRdb to the mid-2010s). Instrument used: Illumina MiSeq. The iRepertoire nested amplicon-rescue multiplex PCR (arm-PCR) platform was used to amplify TCR alpha and beta CDR3 regions from RNA. The public reads were run again by TCRdb, first through fastp at Q25 and then through MiXCR, and only productive beta chains were kept. Here each entry gathers all rows of one CDR3 protein and keeps the most common genes and DNA. This sample comprises about 45,000 distinct CDR3 sequences, around 22% of them detected only once. 5% to 6.5% of the sample comes from the top ten. Sequencing was performed on glioma tissue, nonneoplastic brain tissue, or PBMCs (not recorded which). Every receptor here comes from a human donor with low-grade glioma or glioblastoma, undergoing nonglioma brain surgery, or in good health (not recorded which).

The chain couples TRBV25-1 to TRBJ1-1; TRBD1 agrees at 7 bases. CDR1 MGHDK and CDR2 SYGVNS come from the germline V gene. The CDR3 covers 15 residues. The CDR3 bases are TGTGTTAGCAGTGAATGGAAGGGGGCGAACACTGAAGCTTTCTTT. This sequence encodes CVSSEWKGANTEAFF. Based on the CDR3 plus reference TRBV25-1 and TRBJ1-1, the full variable domain is EADIYQTPRYLVIGTGKKITLECSQTMGHDKMYWYQQDPGMELHLIHYSYGVNSTEKGDLSSESTVSRIRTEHFPLTLESARPSHTSQYLCVSSEWKGANTEAFFGQGTRLTVV.

This clonotype appeared many times. The chain employs TRBV7-6 and TRBJ2-1; 12 bases fit TRBD2. This CDR3 comprises 15 residues. J lost 8 bases, V lost 5 bases, and 7 bases had no gene match. Germline CDR1 SGHVS, CDR2 FNYEAQ. CDR3 in amino acids: CASSRTSGEMDEQFF. The DNA for the CDR3 is TGTGCCAGCAGCCGGACTAGCGGGGAGATGGATGAGCAGTTCTTC.

This clonotype was seen at least ten times. CDR3: CASRSGPFLTDTQYF. The CDR3 region has the DNA TGTGCCAGCAGGTCGGGGCCATTCCTCACAGATACGCAGTATTTT. The chain has TRBV6-1 and TRBJ2-3, with D perhaps TRBD1 or TRBD2 (5 bases each). The germline CDR1 and CDR2 sequences are MNHNS and SASEGT. Trimming stripped 6 bases from V and 2 bases from J, with 15 bases between. The CDR3 contains 15 residues.

The table lists this clonotype with many counts. The V and J genes are TRBV7-3 and TRBJ1-3, with 7 positions matching TRBD1. CDR1 SGHTA and CDR2 FQGTGA come from the germline V gene. Trimming cost V 5 bases and J 0 bases; bases outside gene matches: 4. This CDR3 spans 15 amino acids. The CDR3 sequence is CASSPGQASGNTIYF. CDR3 coding DNA: TGTGCCAGCAGCCCTGGACAGGCCTCTGGAAACACCATATATTTT. Together with reference TRBV7-3 and TRBJ1-3, the CDR3 gives the full variable domain: GAGVSQTPSNKVTEKGKYVELRCDPISGHTALYWYRQSLGQGPEFLIYFQGTGAADDSGLPNDRFFAVRPEGSVSTLKIQRTERGDSAVYLCASSPGQASGNTIYFGEGSWLTVV.

This clonotype came up many times. In DNA form, the CDR3 reads TGTGCCAGCTCACCTTTACTACTCACAGATTATGACACTGAAGCTTTCTTT. It specifies CASSPLLLTDYDTEAFF. The V gene is TRBV18, the J gene TRBJ1-1; D not resolved. The V end lost 3 bases, the J end lost 3 bases, and 20 bases lay between the germline ends. This CDR3 is 17 amino acids long. Germline V gives CDR1 KGHSH, CDR2 LQKENI.

In its sample, this clonotype was seen a few times. The rearrangement joins TRBV10-3 to TRBJ2-2; TRBD2 matches at 10 bases. V lost 5 bases and J lost 2; bases outside the gene matches: 5. Germline CDR1 is ENHRY and CDR2 is SYGVKD. CDR3 size: 16 residues. CDR3 bases: TGTGCCATCAGTACGAGACTAGCGGGCAACACCGGGGAGCTGTTTTTT. This sequence encodes CAISTRLAGNTGELFF.

This clonotype was observed at least ten times. The chain couples TRBV20-1 to TRBJ1-1, with D unclear. There are 14 residues in the CDR3. V lost 0 bases to trimming and J lost 1 base, with 9 bases between them. Germline loops: CDR1 DFQATT, CDR2 SNEGSKA (reference sequence). CDR3 nucleotides: TGCAGTGCTAGAGATGGGCCGACGAACACTGAAGCTTTCTTT. Translated: CSARDGPTNTEAFF.

In nucleotides, the CDR3 is TGCGCCAGCAGCAGGACTAGCGGGGGAACAGATACGCAGTATTTT. It yields the protein CASSRTSGGTDTQYF. The chain recombines TRBV4-3 with TRBJ2-3; the match to TRBD2 covers 13 bases. The CDR3 is 15 residues long. The germline V gene encodes CDR1 LGHNA and CDR2 YSLEER. Trimming at V came to 5 bases and at J to 3 bases, leaving 2 bases not matched to a gene.

This clonotype was picked up many times. This CDR3 is CASSPGGVDGNTIYF. DNA for the CDR3: TGTGCCAGCAGTCCAGGGGGCGTAGATGGAAACACCATATATTTT. This sequence joins TRBV28 and TRBJ1-3; TRBD1 aligns across 8 bases. The CDR3 is made up of 15 amino acids. CDR1 and CDR2 (germline): MDHEN, SYDVKM. The junction had 6 bases not matched to a gene; V was cut back by 5 bases and J by 3 bases.

Points on this clonotype: Given a much more abundant clone one base away, this may be a read error. The genes are TRBV11-2 and TRBJ2-7; a possible D gene is TRBD2 (6 bases). V lost 0 bases and J lost 4, with 13 bases in between. Looked up from germline, CDR1 is SGHAT and CDR2 is FQNNGV. The CDR3 is made up of 15 amino acids. The CDR3 region has the DNA TGTGCCAGCAGCTTAGATTTGGAGGAGGGGTACGAGCAGTACGTC. Translated, it gives CASSLDLEEGYEQYV.

This clonotype was detected many times. The rearrangement uses TRBV28 and TRBJ2-7; 7 bases match TRBD1. Germline lookup yields CDR1 MDHEN and CDR2 SYDVKM. Trimming removed 5 bases from V and 2 bases from J; junction bases left unmatched: 6. The CDR3 extends over 14 amino acids. CDR3 coding DNA: TGTGCCAGCAGTCCTCACAGGGGACCCTACGAGCAGTACGTC. Its protein is CASSPHRGPYEQYV.

This clonotype was counted many times. The V call is TRBV29-1, the J call TRBJ2-1; D remains unclear. In germline, CDR1 is SQVTM, CDR2 ANQGSEA. Between the trimmed V and J ends, which lost 3 bases and 2 bases, there was a span of 8 bases. The CDR3 totals 13 residues. The CDR3 DNA reads as TGCAGCGTTGACGGTCAGACCTACAATGAGCAGTTCTTC. It codes for CSVDGQTYNEQFF.

This clonotype was seen more than once but under ten times. CDR3 nucleotide sequence: TGTGCCAGTAGTATTTCGGACGGATACGAGCAGTACGTC. Protein: CASSISDGYEQYV. The chain employs TRBV19 and TRBJ2-7; no definite D call. The ends were cut back, 3 bases at V and 4 bases at J, with 10 bases in the middle. Germline CDR1 is LNHDA and CDR2 is SQIVND (reference sequence). The CDR3 is 13 amino acids.

This clonotype was counted a single time. A much larger clone differs by one base, so this may be a read error. The chain is built from TRBV6-1 and TRBJ2-3; TRBD1 might be the D (5 bases). The V gene's germline CDR1 is MNHNS and CDR2 SASEGT. The CDR3 totals 15 residues. The CDR3 DNA reads as TGTGCCAGCAGTGAACCCGTCTCCAGGGCAGATACGCAGTGTTTT. Its protein is CASSEPVSRADTQCF.

The count of this clonotype is one. This may come from a read error, since a much larger clone is one base off. V usage is TRBV7-2 and J usage is TRBJ2-1, with D unresolved. Germline V gene sequence: CDR1 SGHTA, CDR2 FQGNSA. The CDR3 is 17 residues long. The ends were cut back, 5 bases at V and 6 bases at J, with 23 bases in the middle. The DNA of the CDR3 is TGTGCCAGCAGCGACCCACCTGCAAGTCCCCAATTCAATGAGCAGTTCTTC. Translating it yields CASSDPPASPQFNEQFF.

This clonotype was picked up many times. The chain links TRBV15 to TRBJ2-7; D remains ambiguous. The V end was cut by 0 bases, the J end by 0 bases, with 12 bases between. Germline values: CDR1 LNHNV, CDR2 YYDKDF (reference sequence). The CDR3 has 16 amino acids. In DNA, the CDR3 is TGTGCCACCAGCAGAGATGCGAGCGTGAGCTCCTACGAGCAGTACTTC. Protein: CATSRDASVSSYEQYF. Full variable domain (missing parts from reference TRBV15 and TRBJ2-7): DAMVIQNPRYQVTQFGKPVTLSCSQTLNHNVMYWYQQKSSQAPKLLFHYYDKDFNNEADTPDNFQSRRPNTSFCFLDIRSPGLGDTAMYLCATSRDASVSSYEQYFGPGTRLTVT.

This clonotype was recorded at least ten times. This chain uses TRBV29-1 with TRBJ1-2; no clear D gene. V dropped 2 bases and J dropped 5 bases, with 6 bases sitting between them. This CDR3 has 11 amino acids. Germline V gives CDR1 SQVTM, CDR2 ANQGSEA. The DNA for the CDR3 is TGCAGCGTTGAACAAGGATATGGCTACACCTTC. This sequence encodes CSVEQGYGYTF.

Many counts were recorded for this clonotype. The chain links TRBV7-2 to TRBJ2-5; D unresolved. Looked up from germline, CDR1 is SGHTA and CDR2 is FQGNSA. V was trimmed by 3 bases and J by 1 base, leaving 6 bases between them. The CDR3 loop spans 13 amino acids. The CDR3 here is CASSFGTQETQYF. The DNA for the CDR3 is TGTGCCAGCAGCTTCGGCACCCAAGAGACCCAGTACTTC.

Judged by abundance, this clonotype is medium-sized. The chain joins TRBV20-1 to TRBJ2-1; D may be TRBD2 (6 bases). This CDR3 is built from 15 residues. Germline CDR1 DFQATT, CDR2 SNEGSKA (reference sequence). The V end was cut by 7 bases, the J end by 2 bases, with 18 bases between. Here the CDR3 DNA reads TGCAGTGGTCTTCAGGGAGCGGGCCCCTACAATGAGCAGTTCTTC. It codes for CSGLQGAGPYNEQFF.

As regards this clonotype: Possible read error: a much larger clone is one base away. V and J are TRBV12-3 or TRBV12-4 and TRBJ2-7; D is uncertain. The CDR3 extends over 14 amino acids. CDR3 nucleotides: TGTGCCGGCAGTTTTGACACCCGCTCCTACGAGCAGTACGTC. Translated, it gives CAGSFDTRSYEQYV.

At least ten counts were recorded for this clonotype. The chain uses TRBV20-1 and TRBJ2-1; TRBD2 aligns across 12 bases. CDR3 length: 15 residues. J lost 3 bases, V lost 5 bases, and 5 bases had no gene match. Germline lookup yields CDR1 DFQATT and CDR2 SNEGSKA (reference sequence). The CDR3 nucleotides are TGCAGTGCTCAGAGGACTAGCGGGGTCTACAATGAGCAGTTCTTC. Amino acids: CSAQRTSGVYNEQFF.

This clonotype was observed many times. The chain couples TRBV12-5 to TRBJ1-1; unclear D gene. V lost 5 bases and J 4 bases, leaving 17 bases between the germline ends. CDR1 is LGHNT and CDR2 is FRNRAP in the germline V gene. CDR3 length: 15 amino acids. The CDR3 here is CASGPLPSPATEAFF. CDR3 DNA: TGTGCTAGTGGTCCCCTACCCTCTCCGGCCACTGAAGCTTTCTTT.

At least ten counts were recorded for this clonotype. The V call is TRBV27, the J call TRBJ2-1, with 7 bases aligning to TRBD1. Germline CDR1 and CDR2: MNHEY and SMNVEV (reference sequence). V was clipped by 1 base and J by 6 bases; unmatched bases: 6. CDR3 length: 15 amino acids. In nucleotides, the CDR3 is TGTGCCAGCAGTTTATTGGGACAGATGCTCAATGAGCAGTTCTTC. As protein: CASSLLGQMLNEQFF.

There are many counts of this clonotype. The chain employs TRBV7-2 and TRBJ2-7, with D hard to call. V lost 1 base to trimming and J lost 5 bases, with 12 bases between them. Germline V CDR1 and CDR2: SGHTA, FQGNSA. The CDR3 covers 14 residues. CDR3 in DNA: TGTGCCAGCAGCTTAGTGGGCAGTGGGAACGAGCAGTACGTC. This codes for CASSLVGSGNEQYV.

This clonotype has just a few counts. The rearrangement uses TRBV7-9 and TRBJ2-3; no clear D. The germline V gene encodes CDR1 SEHNR and CDR2 FQNEAQ (reference sequence). V was clipped by 5 bases and J by 4 bases, with 7 bases between them. There are 12 residues in the CDR3. This CDR3 is CASSVQPDTQYF. Here the CDR3 DNA reads TGTGCCAGCAGCGTCCAGCCAGATACGCAGTATTTT.

Points on this clonotype: This may stem from a read error, because a much larger clone lies one nucleotide away. The V gene is TRBV4-1, the J gene TRBJ2-1; TRBD2 matches at 14 bases. The CDR3 extends over 16 amino acids. Germline trimming cut 1 base from V and 9 bases from J; bases unmatched to any gene: 5. Germline assignment: CDR1 MGHRA and CDR2 YSYEKL. The CDR3 here is CASSQGLAGGRGEQFF. In nucleotides, the CDR3 is TGCGCCAGCAGCCAAGGACTAGCGGGGGGGAGAGGTGAGCAGTTCTTC.